This entry lists 30 T cell receptor beta chains sequenced from one sample in a study of blood T cell repertoires in COVID-19. Clones were sequenced by immunoSEQ multiplex PCR, and TCRdb holds only the in-frame ones, with some missing. The sample has some 300,000 clones, roughly 91% seen once. The source material was PBMCs or T cells enriched from blood (not recorded which). The receptors shown here come from a woman in her sixties or seventies in a cohort exposed to, infected with or recovered from COVID-19 (not recorded which).

The chain couples TRBV20-1 to TRBJ2-4; 10 bases line up with TRBD1. V lost 3 bases, J lost 2 bases, and 4 bases stayed unmatched. Germline CDR1 and CDR2: DFQATT and SNEGSKA (reference sequence). The CDR3 runs 15 residues. DNA for the CDR3: TGCAGTGCTAGTCGGGACAGGGGTTCCAAAAACATTCAGTACTTC. Protein: CSASRDRGSKNIQYF.

The rearrangement links TRBV19 to TRBJ1-1, with D tentatively TRBD1 (5 bases). The V end was cut by 6 bases, the J end by 5 bases, with 16 bases between. The germline gives CDR1 LNHDA, CDR2 SQIVND (reference sequence). The CDR3 extends over 14 amino acids. The DNA for the CDR3 is TGTGCCAGTAGAAGGCAGGCGGAGGGGACTGAAGCTTTCTTT. Translating gives CASRRQAEGTEAFF.

Only one count was recorded for this clone. The V and J genes are TRBV24-1 and TRBJ2-5; the D gene is possibly TRBD2 (5 bases). CDR1 and CDR2 (germline): KGHDR, SFDVKD. The ends were cut back, 2 bases at V and 2 bases at J, with 11 bases in the middle. The CDR3 is made up of 15 amino acids. The CDR3 DNA sequence: TGTGCCACCAGTGATTATACCGGGATGCAAGAGACCCAGTACTTC. Residues: CATSDYTGMQETQYF.

V usage is TRBV30 and J usage is TRBJ1-5, with a weak D call TRBD1 (5 bases). The CDR3 contains 15 residues. The V end was cut by 2 bases, the J end by 1 base, with 12 bases between. The germline gives CDR1 GTSNPN, CDR2 SVGIG (reference sequence). The CDR3 sequence: CAWSPGSVSNQPQHF. The CDR3 DNA is TGTGCCTGGAGTCCAGGGTCCGTAAGCAATCAGCCCCAGCATTTT.

The CDR3 coding sequence is TGCGCCAGCAGCTTGCGGGGGGTCCCCACAGATACGCAGTATTTT. Translation: CASSLRGVPTDTQYF. V gene TRBV5-1 combines with J gene TRBJ2-3; 7 positions match TRBD2. After removal of 1 base from V and 2 bases from J, the junction contained 4 bases not matched to a gene. Germline V gene lookup returns CDR1 SGHRS and CDR2 YFSETQ. CDR3 length: 15 residues.

This clone has just one count. The same CDR3 can be traced to other DNA sequences in this sample. The chain couples TRBV10-1 to TRBJ1-2; D is perhaps TRBD1 (6 bases). The CDR3 extends over 13 amino acids. V was trimmed by 3 bases and J by 4 bases, leaving 9 bases between them. The V gene's germline CDR1 is WNHNN and CDR2 SYGVQD (reference sequence). The CDR3 nucleotides read TGCGCCAGCAGTGAAGGGGGTAGCTATGGCTACACCTTC. Protein product: CASSEGGSYGYTF.

V is TRBV28 and J is TRBJ2-3, with D possibly being TRBD1 (6 bases). CDR3 size: 13 residues. Germline-derived CDR1 and CDR2 are MDHEN and SYDVKM. V lost 7 bases to trimming and J lost 2 bases, with 10 bases between them. This chain's CDR3 is CASTTGNTDTQYF. The CDR3 nucleotides read TGTGCCAGCACTACAGGGAACACAGATACGCAGTATTTT.

This clone was detected only once. J is TRBJ1-1 and V is TRBV19; 7 bases are a match to TRBD1. V was clipped by 5 bases and J by 6 bases; unmatched bases: 9. CDR1 LNHDA and CDR2 SQIVND come from the germline V gene (reference sequence). This CDR3 contains 14 residues. The CDR3 region is CASSYTGDRAEAFF. CDR3 DNA sequence: TGTGCCAGTAGTTATACAGGGGATCGCGCTGAAGCTTTCTTT.

The chain couples TRBV23-1 to TRBJ1-1, with 7 bases lining up with TRBD1. TRBV23-1 is filed as an ORF, its function uncertain. This CDR3 region has 17 residues. V trimming: 4 bases; J trimming: 4 bases; junction bases outside the gene matches: 15. The CDR3 region is CASSPGGHRGQGTEAFF. The CDR3 region has the DNA TGCGCCAGCAGTCCAGGAGGGCACAGGGGCCAGGGCACTGAAGCTTTCTTT.

The DNA of the CDR3 is TGTGCCAGCAGCCAAGATCGAGACTCCGGGGAGCTGTTTTTT. As protein: CASSQDRDSGELFF. V usage is TRBV4-2 and J usage is TRBJ2-2; D is undetermined. Germline CDR1 LGHNA, CDR2 YNFKEQ. This CDR3 region has 14 residues. With 0 bases removed from V and 6 bases from J, the gap between germline ends came to 8 bases.

The CDR3 loop reads CASSLQALETQYF. The DNA of the CDR3 is TGTGCCAGCAGTTTACAGGCTCTGGAGACCCAGTACTTC. This chain links TRBV28 with TRBJ2-5, with unresolved D. There are 13 residues in the CDR3. V was clipped by 2 bases and J by 5 bases, with 9 bases between them. The germline CDR1 and CDR2 sequences are MDHEN and SYDVKM.

This clone appeared a few times. This chain connects TRBV28 to TRBJ1-1, with D possibly being TRBD1 (6 bases). V lost 6 bases and J 11 bases, leaving 16 bases between the germline ends. The CDR3 extends over 12 amino acids. Germline CDR1 MDHEN, CDR2 SYDVKM. This CDR3 reads CASRGLQGKAFF. The CDR3 DNA follows: TGTGCCAGCAGAGGCCTACAGGGTAAGGCTTTCTTT.

J is TRBJ2-7 and V is TRBV2; no firm D call. The CDR3 loop spans 14 amino acids. Trimming pared 3 bases from V and 0 bases from J, leaving 9 bases between. Germline values: CDR1 SNHLY, CDR2 FYNNEI. The CDR3 DNA reads TGTGCCAGCAGTGAGGAGCGTAACTCCTACGAGCAGTACTTC. Amino acid sequence: CASSEERNSYEQYF.

Only a few counts were recorded for this clone. The chain is built from TRBV7-2 and TRBJ2-5, with TRBD2 matching 13 bases. CDR3 size: 17 residues. With V trimmed by 0 bases and J by 1 base, 2 bases remained unmatched. Germline loops: CDR1 SGHTA, CDR2 FQGNSA. CDR3 sequence reads: CASSLATSGRAQETQYF. The CDR3, as DNA: TGTGCCAGCAGCTTAGCCACTAGCGGGAGGGCCCAAGAGACCCAGTACTTC.

The rearrangement joins TRBV24-1 to TRBJ2-3; weak D call: TRBD2 (11 bases). Deletions cut 3 bases from V and 6 bases from J, with 27 bases between. Germline V gene sequence: CDR1 KGHDR, CDR2 SFDVKD. This CDR3 has 19 residues. As DNA, the CDR3 is TGTGCCACCAGTGATAGCCGGGACAGGGGACTAGCGGCGGGGGATACGCAGTATTTT. The encoded protein is CATSDSRDRGLAAGDTQYF.

The chain recombines TRBV9 with TRBJ2-3; 14 nucleotides match TRBD2. The CDR3 has 19 residues. Trimming removed 4 bases from V and 7 bases from J; junction bases left unmatched: 17. Germline CDR1 SGDLS, CDR2 YYNGEE. The CDR3 bases are TGTGCCAGCAGCCGAGTCGGGACTAGCGGGAGTCGGGAGCGAAATACGCAGTATTTT. Encoded protein: CASSRVGTSGSRERNTQYF.

The V call is TRBV7-2, the J call TRBJ2-3; perhaps TRBD1 as D (6 bases). Germline CDR1 SGHTA, CDR2 FQGNSA. V dropped 6 bases and J dropped 0 bases, with 10 bases sitting between them. CDR3 size: 14 residues. The CDR3 sequence is CASSPGASTDTQYF. The CDR3 region has the DNA TGTGCCAGCAGTCCAGGGGCTAGCACAGATACGCAGTATTTT.

The J gene is TRBJ2-3, the V gene TRBV5-4, with a weak D call TRBD2 (5 bases). Germline CDR1 reads SGHNT; CDR2 reads YYREEE (reference sequence). Trimming shortened V by 0 bases and J by 2 bases, and 13 bases separated the two germline ends. The CDR3 is made up of 16 amino acids. The CDR3 DNA sequence: TGTGCCAGCAGCTTGGAGGTGCAGCGGACCACAGATACGCAGTATTTT. It translates to CASSLEVQRTTDTQYF.

This chain uses TRBV27 with TRBJ2-5, with 10 bases that match TRBD2. The V segment lost 3 bases and the J segment 4 bases; nucleotides outside the gene matches: 8. CDR1 and CDR2 (germline): MNHEY, SMNVEV (reference sequence). The CDR3 contains 16 residues. The CDR3 DNA reads TGTGCCAGCAGTTTTAGCAGGACTAGCGGACTAGAGACCCAGTACTTC. It specifies CASSFSRTSGLETQYF.

The V and J genes are TRBV15 and TRBJ2-2, with 10 positions matching TRBD2. CDR3 length: 16 residues. Germline trimming cut 1 base from V and 4 bases from J; bases unmatched to any gene: 3. Germline CDR1 is LNHNV and CDR2 is YYDKDF (reference sequence). Here the CDR3 reads CATSRGSGRATGELFF. For the CDR3, the DNA is TGTGCCACCAGCAGAGGAAGCGGGAGGGCCACCGGGGAGCTGTTTTTT.

The chain carries TRBV5-1 and TRBJ1-6; no definite D call. V was trimmed by 1 base and J by 10 bases, leaving 12 bases between them. The CDR3 has 14 residues. The germline CDR1 and CDR2 sequences are SGHRS and YFSETQ. CDR3 nucleotide sequence: TGCGCCAGCAGCTTGCCGGCTGCCGGGTCACCCCTCCACTTT. Translation gives CASSLPAAGSPLHF.

The rearrangement links TRBV10-3 to TRBJ2-1; 7 positions match TRBD2. With V trimmed by 5 bases and J by 6 bases, 4 bases remained unmatched. Germline values: CDR1 ENHRY, CDR2 SYGVKD. The CDR3 has 13 residues. The CDR3 protein is CAISPGLPNEQFF. CDR3 sequence (DNA): TGTGCCATCAGTCCGGGACTACCCAATGAGCAGTTCTTC.

The chain couples TRBV13 to TRBJ2-2, with a tentative D call TRBD2 (6 bases). The CDR3 is 16 amino acids. Germline lookup yields CDR1 PRHDT and CDR2 FYEKMQ (reference sequence). Trimming removed 3 bases at V and 2 bases at J, with 13 bases between. CDR3 coding DNA: TGTGCCAGCAGCTTCACTTACGGGACTAACACCGGGGAGCTGTTTTTT. Translation gives CASSFTYGTNTGELFF.

The chain recombines TRBV7-8 with TRBJ2-7, with 7 bases fitting TRBD1. Germline values: CDR1 SGHVS, CDR2 FQNEAQ. CDR3 size: 15 residues. V dropped 3 bases and J dropped 0; count of bases not matched to a gene: 5. CDR3 protein: CASSFRDRGSYEQYF. The CDR3 DNA reads TGTGCCAGCAGCTTCAGGGACAGAGGCTCCTACGAGCAGTACTTC.

The chain recombines TRBV10-3 with TRBJ1-2; a possible D gene is TRBD1 (5 bases). CDR1 and CDR2 (germline): ENHRY, SYGVKD. V lost 4 bases and J 7 bases, leaving 10 bases between the germline ends. The CDR3 sequence is 12 residues long. In DNA form, the CDR3 reads TGTGCCATCAGTGTACAGGAGAGTGGCTACACCTTC. The encoded protein is CAISVQESGYTF.

This rearrangement joins TRBV30 to TRBJ1-1; possible D gene TRBD1, 5 bases. CDR1 and CDR2 (germline): GTSNPN, SVGIG (reference sequence). The CDR3 covers 14 residues. V was pared by 3 bases and J by 0 bases, with 11 bases between. In DNA form, the CDR3 reads TGTGCCTGGAGATCGGACACCATGAACACTGAAGCTTTCTTT. Translated, it gives CAWRSDTMNTEAFF.

The chain is built from TRBV6-2 or TRBV6-3 and TRBJ2-5; 8 bases fit TRBD1. Germline trimming cut 4 bases from V and 5 bases from J; bases unmatched to any gene: 6. Germline-derived CDR1 and CDR2 are MNHEY and SVGEGT. The CDR3 sequence is 14 residues long. CDR3 residues: CASSSDRGIETQYF. CDR3 coding DNA: TGTGCCAGCAGTTCCGACAGGGGAATTGAGACCCAGTACTTC.

V gene TRBV27 combines with J gene TRBJ1-2, with D perhaps matching TRBD1 (6 bases). This CDR3 region has 16 residues. Between the trimmed V and J ends, which lost 4 bases and 4 bases, there was a span of 19 bases. CDR1 is MNHEY and CDR2 is SMNVEV in the germline V gene (reference sequence). The CDR3 is CASSWQGSPRGYGYTF. The CDR3 DNA reads TGTGCCAGCAGTTGGCAGGGGTCACCCCGCGGCTATGGCTACACCTTC.

The chain couples TRBV27 to TRBJ1-6; TRBD1 agrees at 7 bases. CDR1 and CDR2 (germline): MNHEY, SMNVEV (reference sequence). V shed 6 bases, J shed 7 bases, and the junction held 6 bases outside the gene matches. This CDR3 has 14 amino acids. In DNA, the CDR3 is TGTGCCAGCAGGGAAACGACAGGGAATTCACCCCTCCACTTT. Translation gives CASRETTGNSPLHF.

The CDR3 is CASSGTEPYEQYF. CDR3 nucleotides: TGTGCCAGCTCCGGGACAGAACCTTACGAGCAGTACTTC. The chain uses TRBV18 and TRBJ2-7, with 7 bases lining up with TRBD1. This CDR3 has 13 amino acids. V dropped 6 bases and J dropped 4; count of bases not matched to a gene: 6. From germline, CDR1 is KGHSH and CDR2 LQKENI. The variable domain in full, with the rest retrieved from reference TRBV18 and TRBJ2-7, is NAGVMQNPRHLVRRRGQEARLRCSPMKGHSHVYWYRQLPEEGLKFMVYLQKENIIDESGMPKERFSAEFPKEGPSILRIQQVVRGDSAAYFCASSGTEPYEQYFGPGTRLTVT.